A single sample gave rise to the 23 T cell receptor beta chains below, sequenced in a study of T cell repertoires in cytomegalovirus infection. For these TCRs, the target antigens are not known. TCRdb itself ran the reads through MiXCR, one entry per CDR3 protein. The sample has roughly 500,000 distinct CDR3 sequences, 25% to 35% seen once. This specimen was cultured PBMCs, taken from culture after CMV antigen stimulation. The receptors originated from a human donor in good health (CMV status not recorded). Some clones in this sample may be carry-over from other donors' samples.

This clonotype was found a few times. DNA of the CDR3: TGTGCCAGCAGTTACGGCTCGCGGGAAACCTACGAGCAGTACGTC. This translates into CASSYGSRETYEQYV. The V and J genes are TRBV6-9 and TRBJ2-7; weak D call: TRBD2 (6 bases). Germline CDR1 is MNHGY and CDR2 is SVAAGI. The CDR3 runs to 15 residues. V was cut by 3 bases and J by 2 bases, with 14 bases left in between.

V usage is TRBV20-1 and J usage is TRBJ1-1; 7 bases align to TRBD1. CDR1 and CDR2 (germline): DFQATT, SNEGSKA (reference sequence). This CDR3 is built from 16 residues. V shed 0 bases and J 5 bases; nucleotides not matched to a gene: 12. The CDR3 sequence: CSARDLPGGQLTEAFF. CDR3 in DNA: TGCAGTGCTAGAGACTTACCGGGGGGACAGTTGACTGAAGCTTTCTTT.

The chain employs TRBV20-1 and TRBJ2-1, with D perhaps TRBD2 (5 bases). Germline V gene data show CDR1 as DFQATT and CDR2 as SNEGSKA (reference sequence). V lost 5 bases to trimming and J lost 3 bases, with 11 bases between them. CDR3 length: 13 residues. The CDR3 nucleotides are TGCAGTGCTCCGCGCCGGGACTACAATGAGCAGTTCTTC. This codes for CSAPRRDYNEQFF.

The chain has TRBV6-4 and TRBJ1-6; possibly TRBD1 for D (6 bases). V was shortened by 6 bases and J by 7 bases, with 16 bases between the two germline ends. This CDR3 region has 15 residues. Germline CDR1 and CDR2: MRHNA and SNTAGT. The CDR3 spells CASREQGTANSPLHF. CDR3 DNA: TGTGCCAGCAGGGAACAGGGCACGGCAAATTCACCCCTCCACTTT.

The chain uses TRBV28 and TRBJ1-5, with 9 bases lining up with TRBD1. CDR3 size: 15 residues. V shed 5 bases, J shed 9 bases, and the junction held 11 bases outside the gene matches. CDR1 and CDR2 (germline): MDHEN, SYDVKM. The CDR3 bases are TGTGCCAGCAGTCCACTCTACAGGGGGCTTCGGCCCCAGCATTTT. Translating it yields CASSPLYRGLRPQHF.

DNA of the CDR3: TGCAGCGCTGACATAGTAGACACTGAAGCTTTCTTT. Translating gives CSADIVDTEAFF. The rearrangement uses TRBV29-1 and TRBJ1-1; D unresolved. Deletions cut 7 bases from V and 3 bases from J, with 12 bases between. The CDR3 spans 12 residues. Germline assignment: CDR1 SQVTM and CDR2 ANQGSEA.

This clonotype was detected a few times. The DNA of the CDR3 is TGTGCCAGTAGTCCGACACGGACCCGTAACAATGAGCAGTTCTTC. Its translation is CASSPTRTRNNEQFF. The rearrangement links TRBV19 to TRBJ2-1, with unresolved D. CDR1 is LNHDA, CDR2 SQIVND, per germline (reference sequence). V dropped 5 bases and J dropped 5 bases, with 16 bases sitting between them. The CDR3 is made up of 15 amino acids.

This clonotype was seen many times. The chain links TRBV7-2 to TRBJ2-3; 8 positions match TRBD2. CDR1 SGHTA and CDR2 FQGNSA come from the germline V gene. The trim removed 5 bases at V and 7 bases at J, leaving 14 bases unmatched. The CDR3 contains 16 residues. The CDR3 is CASSLTGGARVNTQYF. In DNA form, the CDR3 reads TGTGCCAGCAGCCTCACGGGGGGGGCTCGAGTAAATACGCAGTATTTT.

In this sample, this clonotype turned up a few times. Here the CDR3 reads CASSRIAGVRYEQYV. In nucleotides, the CDR3 is TGTGCCAGCAGCCGGATAGCGGGAGTGCGGTACGAGCAGTACGTC. This sequence joins TRBV7-2 and TRBJ2-7, with 9 bases that match TRBD2. With V trimmed by 5 bases and J by 4 bases, 9 bases remained unmatched. The germline CDR1 and CDR2 sequences are SGHTA and FQGNSA. This CDR3 has 15 residues.

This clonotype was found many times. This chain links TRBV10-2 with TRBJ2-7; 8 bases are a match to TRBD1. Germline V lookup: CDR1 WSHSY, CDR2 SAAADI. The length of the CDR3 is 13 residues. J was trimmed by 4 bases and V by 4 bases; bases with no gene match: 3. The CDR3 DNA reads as TGCGCCAGCAGTGGGGACAGGCGGTACGAGCAGTACGTC. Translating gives CASSGDRRYEQYV.

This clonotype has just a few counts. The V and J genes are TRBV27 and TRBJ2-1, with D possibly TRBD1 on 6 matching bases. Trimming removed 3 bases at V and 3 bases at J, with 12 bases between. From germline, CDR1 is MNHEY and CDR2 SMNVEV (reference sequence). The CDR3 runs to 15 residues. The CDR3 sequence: CASSFSGTNYNEQFF. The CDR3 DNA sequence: TGTGCCAGCAGTTTCTCCGGGACAAACTACAATGAGCAGTTCTTC.

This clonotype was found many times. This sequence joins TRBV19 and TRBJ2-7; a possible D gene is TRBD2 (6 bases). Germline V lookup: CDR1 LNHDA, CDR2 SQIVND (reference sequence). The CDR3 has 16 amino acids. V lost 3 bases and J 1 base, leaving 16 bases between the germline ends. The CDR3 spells CASSIRGGGDSYEQYV. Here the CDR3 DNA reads TGTGCCAGTAGTATTCGAGGTGGCGGGGATTCCTACGAGCAGTACGTC.

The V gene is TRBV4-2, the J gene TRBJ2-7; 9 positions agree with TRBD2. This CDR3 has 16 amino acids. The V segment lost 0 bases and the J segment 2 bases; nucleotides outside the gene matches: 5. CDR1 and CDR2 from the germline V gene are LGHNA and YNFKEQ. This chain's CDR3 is CASSQELAGAPYEQYF. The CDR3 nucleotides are TGTGCCAGCAGCCAAGAATTAGCGGGAGCCCCCTACGAGCAGTACTTC.

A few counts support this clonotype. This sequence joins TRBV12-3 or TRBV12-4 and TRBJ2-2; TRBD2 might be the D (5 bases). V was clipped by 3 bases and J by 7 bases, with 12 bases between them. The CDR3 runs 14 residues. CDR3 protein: CASSFGLIDGELFF. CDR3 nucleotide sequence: TGTGCCAGCAGTTTTGGACTGATTGACGGGGAGCTGTTTTTT.

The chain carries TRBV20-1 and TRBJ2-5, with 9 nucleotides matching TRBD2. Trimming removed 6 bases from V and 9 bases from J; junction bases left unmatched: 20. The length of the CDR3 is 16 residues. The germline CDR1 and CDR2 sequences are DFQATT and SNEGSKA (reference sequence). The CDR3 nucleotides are TGCAGTGCCCCCTCCCCATGGGGACTAGCCACTGTGCCCCAGTACTTC. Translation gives CSAPSPWGLATVPQYF.

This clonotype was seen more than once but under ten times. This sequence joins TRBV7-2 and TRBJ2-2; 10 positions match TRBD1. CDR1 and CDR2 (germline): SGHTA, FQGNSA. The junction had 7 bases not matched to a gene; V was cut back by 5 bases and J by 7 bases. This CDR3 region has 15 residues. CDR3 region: CASSNRDRGSGELFF. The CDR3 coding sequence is TGTGCCAGCAGCAACCGGGACAGGGGAAGCGGGGAGCTGTTTTTT.

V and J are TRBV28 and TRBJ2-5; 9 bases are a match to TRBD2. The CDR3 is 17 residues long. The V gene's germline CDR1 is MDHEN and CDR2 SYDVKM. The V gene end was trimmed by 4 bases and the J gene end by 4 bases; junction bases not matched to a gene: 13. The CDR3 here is CASSSPGASGTAETQYF. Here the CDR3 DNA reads TGTGCCAGCAGTTCCCCGGGGGCTAGCGGGACGGCAGAGACCCAGTACTTC.

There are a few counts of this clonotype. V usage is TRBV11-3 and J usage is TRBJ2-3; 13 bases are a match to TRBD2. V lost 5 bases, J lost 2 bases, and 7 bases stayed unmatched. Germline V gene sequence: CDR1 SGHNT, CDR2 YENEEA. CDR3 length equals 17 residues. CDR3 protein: CASSPGTSGTNTDTQYF. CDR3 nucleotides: TGTGCCAGCAGCCCTGGGACTAGCGGGACAAACACAGATACGCAGTATTTT.

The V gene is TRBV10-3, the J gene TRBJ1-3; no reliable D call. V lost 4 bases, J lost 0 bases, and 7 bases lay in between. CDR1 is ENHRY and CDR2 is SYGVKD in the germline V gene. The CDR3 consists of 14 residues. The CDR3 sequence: CAISVPNSGNTIYF. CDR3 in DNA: TGTGCCATCAGTGTCCCGAACTCTGGAAACACCATATATTTT.

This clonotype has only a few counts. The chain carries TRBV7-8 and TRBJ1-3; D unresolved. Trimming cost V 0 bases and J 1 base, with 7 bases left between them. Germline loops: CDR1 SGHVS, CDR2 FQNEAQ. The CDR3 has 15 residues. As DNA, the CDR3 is TGTGCCAGCAGCTTAGCGAGGTCATCTGGAAACACCATATATTTT. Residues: CASSLARSSGNTIYF.

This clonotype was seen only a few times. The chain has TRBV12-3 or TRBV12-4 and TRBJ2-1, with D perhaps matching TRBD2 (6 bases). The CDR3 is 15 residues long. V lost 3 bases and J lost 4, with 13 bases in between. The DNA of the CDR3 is TGTGCCAGCAGTTTCTCGGGAGCAGGGTACAATGAGCAGTTCTTC. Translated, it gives CASSFSGAGYNEQFF.

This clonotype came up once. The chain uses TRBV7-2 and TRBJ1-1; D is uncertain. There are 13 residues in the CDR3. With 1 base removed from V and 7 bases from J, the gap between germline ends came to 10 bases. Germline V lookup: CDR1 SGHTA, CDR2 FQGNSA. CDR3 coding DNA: TGTGCCAGCAGCTTAGGCACGGCCAATGAAGCTTTCTTT. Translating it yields CASSLGTANEAFF.

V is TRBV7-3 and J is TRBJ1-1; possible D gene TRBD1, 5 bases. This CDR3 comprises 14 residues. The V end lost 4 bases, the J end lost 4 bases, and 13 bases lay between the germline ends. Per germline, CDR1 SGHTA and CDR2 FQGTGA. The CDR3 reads CASSYSSGSTEAFF. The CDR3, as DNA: TGTGCCAGCAGCTACAGTTCAGGGTCCACTGAAGCTTTCTTT.